This T cell receptor (beta chain) emerged from a study of OX40 agonist ivuxolimab in advanced cancers. Study-level results: Among T cells, CD8+ cells averaged more expanded clones than CD4+ cells. In a subset of nonresponders, normalized T-cell clonal expansion was also low.

Clones were read by immunoSEQ multiplex PCR, and TCRdb kept only the in-frame ones, dropping some. This table holds more than 70,000 clones, approximately 84% found once. This clone was found a few times. Its target is not known. The CDR3 is made up of 15 amino acids. CDR1 is MDHEN, CDR2 SYDVKM, per germline. The V gene lost 4 bases and the J gene lost 0 bases, with 12 bases spanning the gap. This chain links TRBV28 with TRBJ1-1; possibly TRBD1 for D (6 bases). The input for sequencing was CD4+ or CD8+ T cells sorted from blood, taken in a trial of the OX40 agonist ivuxolimab. The sequence was collected from an adult with an advanced solid tumor such as melanoma, head and neck, liver or kidney cancer. In nucleotides, the CDR3 is TGTGCCAGCAGTTCCCACAGGGATATGAACACTGAAGCTTTCTTT. This encodes CASSSHRDMNTEAFF.